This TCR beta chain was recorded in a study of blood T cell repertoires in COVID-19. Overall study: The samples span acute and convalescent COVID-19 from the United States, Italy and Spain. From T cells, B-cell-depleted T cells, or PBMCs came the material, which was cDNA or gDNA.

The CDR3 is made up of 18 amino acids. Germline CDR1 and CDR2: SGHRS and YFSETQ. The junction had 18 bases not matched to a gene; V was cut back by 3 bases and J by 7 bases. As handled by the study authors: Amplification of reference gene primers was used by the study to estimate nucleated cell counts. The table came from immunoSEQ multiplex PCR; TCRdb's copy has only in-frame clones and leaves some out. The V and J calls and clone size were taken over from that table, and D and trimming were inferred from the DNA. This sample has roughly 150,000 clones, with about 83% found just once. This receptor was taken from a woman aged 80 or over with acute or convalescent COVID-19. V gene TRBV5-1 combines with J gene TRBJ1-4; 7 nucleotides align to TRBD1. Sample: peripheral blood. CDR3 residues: CASSSRTGWENRGEKLFF. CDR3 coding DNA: TGCGCCAGCAGCTCGCGGACAGGTTGGGAGAATCGAGGTGAAAAACTGTTTTTT. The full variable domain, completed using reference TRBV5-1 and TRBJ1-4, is KAGVTQTPRYLIKTRGQQVTLSCSPISGHRSVSWYQQTPGQGLQFLFEYFSETQRNKGNFPGRFSGRQFSNSRSEMNVSTLELGDSALYLCASSSRTGWENRGEKLFFGSGTQLSVL.